The clone carrying this T cell receptor (beta chain) rates as hyperexpanded. Its antigen remains unidentified. The source of the sample is a study of tumor-infiltrating lymphocytes in primary liver carcinoma. Findings and caveats of the study: Lower overlap was observed for tumor-adjacent and tumor-blood pairs relative to tumor region pairs. Only around 7.5-24% of top clones occurred in all five tumor regions.

Both RNA and DNA were isolated together from about 21-30 mg of bulk tissue that had not been sorted. With around 500 ng total RNA as template and a constant-region primer, TCR beta cDNA was made. Nested multiplex PCR, run for three rounds with slightly modified ARM-PCR, yielded TCR beta libraries. TRBV1-TRBV30 forward primers paired with a C-beta reverse primer drove the first two PCR rounds, about 9 cycles each. TCRdb recomputed calls from the multiplex PCR reads with MiXCR, one row per CDR3 protein. The table lists 30,000 to 35,000 distinct CDR3 sequences, roughly four fifths of them singletons. The V and J ends lost 5 bases and 3 bases, in that order; junction bases with no gene match: 11. The CDR3 length is 16 residues. Germline V lookup: CDR1 SGHAT, CDR2 FQNNGV.

Specimen: liver tumor tissue from sampling region 5. Regarding subset: tumor region T5, tumor centre. The clonotype comes from a man between 35 and 55 years old with primary liver carcinoma and hepatitis B virus infection. The rearrangement joins TRBV11-2 to TRBJ2-5; 8 bases match TRBD2. This chain's CDR3 is CASSQTPGGGKETQYF. The CDR3 nucleotides read TGTGCCAGCAGCCAAACTCCTGGCGGGGGGAAAGAGACCCAGTACTTC.